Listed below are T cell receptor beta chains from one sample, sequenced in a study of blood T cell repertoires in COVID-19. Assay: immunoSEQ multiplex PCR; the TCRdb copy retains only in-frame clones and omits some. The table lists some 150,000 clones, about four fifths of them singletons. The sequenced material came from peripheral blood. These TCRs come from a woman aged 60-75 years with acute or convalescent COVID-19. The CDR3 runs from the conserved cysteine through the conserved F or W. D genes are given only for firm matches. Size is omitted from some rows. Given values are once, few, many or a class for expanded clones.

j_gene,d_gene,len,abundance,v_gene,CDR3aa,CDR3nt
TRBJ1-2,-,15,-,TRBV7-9,CASSRMAPSNYGYTF,TGTGCCAGCAGCCGTATGGCTCCCTCTAACTATGGCTACACCTTC
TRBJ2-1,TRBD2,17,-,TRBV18,CASSPNERGAIYNEQFF,TGTGCCAGCTCACCCAACGAGCGGGGGGCGATCTACAATGAGCAGTTCTTC
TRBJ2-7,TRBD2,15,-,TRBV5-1,CASSSLSGGDHEQYF,TGCGCCAGCAGCTCCCTTAGCGGGGGGGACCACGAGCAGTACTTC
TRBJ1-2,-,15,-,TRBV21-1,CASSWDREANYGYTF,TGTGCCAGCAGCTGGGACAGGGAAGCTAACTATGGCTACACCTTC
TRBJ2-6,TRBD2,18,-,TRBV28,CASRPWAAGGPGANVLTF,TGTGCCAGCAGGCCATGGGCAGCGGGGGGGCCGGGGGCCAACGTCCTGACTTTC
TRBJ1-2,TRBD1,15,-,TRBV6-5,CASSSLQTGDYGYTF,TGTGCCAGCAGTTCCCTTCAAACAGGGGACTATGGCTACACCTTC
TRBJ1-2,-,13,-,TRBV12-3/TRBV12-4,CASSPDRIGGYTF,TGTGCCAGCAGTCCCGACAGAATTGGGGGCTACACCTTC
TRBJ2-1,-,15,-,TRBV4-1,CASSQVGASLNEQFF,TGCGCCAGCAGCCAAGTGGGGGCCTCCTTGAATGAGCAGTTCTTC
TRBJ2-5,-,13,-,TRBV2,CASSYGYRETQYF,TGTGCCAGCAGCTATGGCTACAGGGAGACCCAGTACTTC
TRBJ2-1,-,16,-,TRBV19,CASRSMRQGRVSEQFF,TGTGCCAGTAGGAGTATGAGACAGGGGAGGGTGAGTGAGCAGTTCTTC
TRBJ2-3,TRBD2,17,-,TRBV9,CASSVARDSGVPDTQYF,TGTGCCAGCAGCGTAGCTCGGGATAGCGGGGTGCCAGATACGCAGTATTTT
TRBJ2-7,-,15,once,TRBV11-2,CASSSWTGRADGQYF,TGTGCCAGCAGCTCGTGGACAGGGAGGGCTGACGGGCAGTACTTC
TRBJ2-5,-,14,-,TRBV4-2,CASSPLTRAETQYF,TGTGCCAGCAGCCCCTTGACTAGGGCAGAGACCCAGTACTTC
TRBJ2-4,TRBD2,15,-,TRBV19,CASSATSGSKNIQYF,TGTGCCAGTAGCGCTACTAGCGGGAGTAAAAACATTCAGTACTTC
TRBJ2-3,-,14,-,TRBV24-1,CATSDLAGADTQYF,TGTGCCACCAGTGATTTAGCGGGCGCCGATACGCAGTATTTT
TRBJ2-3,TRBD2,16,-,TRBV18,CASSPPEYRGGGTQYF,TGTGCCAGCTCACCCCCCGAGTACCGGGGGGGTGGTACGCAGTATTTT
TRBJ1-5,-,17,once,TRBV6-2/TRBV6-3,CASSLRGRGISNQPQHF,TGTGCCAGCAGTCTCCGGGGTAGGGGGATTAGCAATCAGCCCCAGCATTTT
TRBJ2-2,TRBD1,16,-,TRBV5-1,CASSPPTGSATGELFF,TGCGCCAGCAGCCCCCCGACAGGGTCCGCCACCGGGGAGCTGTTTTTT
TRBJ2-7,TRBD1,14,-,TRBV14,CASSLYRGRYEQYF,TGTGCCAGCAGCCTTTACAGGGGGCGCTACGAGCAGTACTTC
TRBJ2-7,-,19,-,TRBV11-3,CASSPGVASTRLGTYEQYF,TGTGCCAGCAGCCCGGGGGTCGCAAGCACAAGACTGGGGACCTACGAGCAGTACTTC
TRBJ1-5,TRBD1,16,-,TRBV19,CASSKTTGHSNQPQHF,TGTGCCAGTAGTAAGACGACAGGGCACAGCAATCAGCCCCAGCATTTT
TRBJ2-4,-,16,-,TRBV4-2,CASSQEFALAKNIQYF,TGTGCCAGCAGCCAAGAATTCGCACTAGCCAAAAACATTCAGTACTTC
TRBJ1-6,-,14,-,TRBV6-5,CASKGQRYNSPLHF,TGTGCCAGTAAAGGACAGAGATATAATTCACCCCTCCACTTT